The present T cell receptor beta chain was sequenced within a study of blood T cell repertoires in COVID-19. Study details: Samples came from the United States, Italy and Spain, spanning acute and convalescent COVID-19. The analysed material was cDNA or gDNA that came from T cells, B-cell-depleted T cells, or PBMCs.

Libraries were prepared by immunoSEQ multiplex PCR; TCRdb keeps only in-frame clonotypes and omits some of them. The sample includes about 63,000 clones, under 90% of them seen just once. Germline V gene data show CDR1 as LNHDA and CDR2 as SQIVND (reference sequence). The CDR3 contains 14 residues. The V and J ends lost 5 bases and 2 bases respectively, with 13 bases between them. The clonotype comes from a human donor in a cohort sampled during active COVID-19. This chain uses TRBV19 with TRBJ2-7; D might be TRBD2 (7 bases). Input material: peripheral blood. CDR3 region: CASSSGGYAYEQYF. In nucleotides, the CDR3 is TGTGCCAGTAGTTCGGGGGGCTATGCCTACGAGCAGTACTTC. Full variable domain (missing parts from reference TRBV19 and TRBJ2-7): DGGITQSPKYLFRKEGQNVTLSCEQNLNHDAMYWYRQDPGQGLRLIYYSQIVNDFQKGDIAEGYSVSREKKESFPLTVTSAQKNPTAFYLCASSSGGYAYEQYFGPGTRLTVT.